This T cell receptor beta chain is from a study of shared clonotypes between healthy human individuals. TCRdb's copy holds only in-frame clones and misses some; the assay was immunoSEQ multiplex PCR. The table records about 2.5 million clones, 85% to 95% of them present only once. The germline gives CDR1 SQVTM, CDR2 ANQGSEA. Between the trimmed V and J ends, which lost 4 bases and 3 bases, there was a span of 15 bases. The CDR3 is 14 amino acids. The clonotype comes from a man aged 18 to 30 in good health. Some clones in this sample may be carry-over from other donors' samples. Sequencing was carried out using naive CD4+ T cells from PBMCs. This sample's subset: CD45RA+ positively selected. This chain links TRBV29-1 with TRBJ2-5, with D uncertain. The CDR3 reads CSVGTKLTKETQYF. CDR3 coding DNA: TGCAGCGTTGGGACCAAATTGACCAAAGAGACCCAGTACTTC.